These 7 T cell receptor beta chains were all obtained from the same sample, sequenced in a study of a mutant IDH1 vaccine in newly diagnosed glioma. Time point meaning: baseline, week 1 (first vaccination visit). The sample's treatment: pre-vaccination baseline after standard-of-care therapy. Method: immunoSEQ multiplex PCR; TCRdb's copy keeps in-frame clones and lacks some. The sample holds 70,000 to 100,000 clones, around 79% seen once. The source material was PBMCs, sampled from a glioma patient treated with radiotherapy, temozolomide or both. These receptors all stem from a man aged 40-49 years with glioma. Some clones in this sample may be carry-over from other donors' samples.

In its sample, this clone was seen many times. The rearrangement links TRBV19 to TRBJ2-2; unclear D gene. V lost 5 bases and J 3 bases, leaving 7 bases between the germline ends. Germline loops: CDR1 LNHDA, CDR2 SQIVND (reference sequence). The CDR3 has 13 residues. Here the CDR3 reads CASSPSYTGELFF. CDR3 coding DNA: TGTGCCAGTAGTCCTAGTTACACCGGGGAGCTGTTTTTT.

This sequence joins TRBV2 and TRBJ2-7, with D possibly called TRBD1 or TRBD2 (7 bases each). Germline loops: CDR1 SNHLY, CDR2 FYNNEI. The CDR3 totals 16 residues. Between the trimmed V and J ends, which lost 3 bases and 0 bases, there was a span of 15 bases. CDR3 region: CASSDQGGGASYEQYF. The DNA for the CDR3 is TGTGCCAGCAGTGATCAGGGAGGGGGCGCCTCCTACGAGCAGTACTTC.

The chain recombines TRBV2 with TRBJ1-1, with D possibly TRBD1 on 6 matching bases. V was pared by 3 bases and J by 5 bases, with 19 bases between. Germline V gene data show CDR1 as SNHLY and CDR2 as FYNNEI. This CDR3 comprises 16 residues. As DNA, the CDR3 is TGTGCCAGCAGTGATTCGGTGGGGGGGCGACGAACTGAAGCTTTCTTT. As protein: CASSDSVGGRRTEAFF. The entire variable domain, with the rest obtained from reference TRBV2 and TRBJ1-1, is as follows: EPEVTQTPSHQVTQMGQEVILRCVPISNHLYFYWYRQILGQKVEFLVSFYNNEISEKSEIFDDQFSVERPDGSNFTLKIRSTKLEDSAMYFCASSDSVGGRRTEAFFGQGTRLTVV.

The CDR3 DNA follows: TGTGCCAGCAGCGTGGACCTTCCCTACGAGCAGTACTTC. This sequence encodes CASSVDLPYEQYF. The chain couples TRBV11-2 to TRBJ2-7; the D is unclear. The CDR3 has 13 amino acids. Germline V gene lookup returns CDR1 SGHAT and CDR2 FQNNGV. Trimming shortened V by 5 bases and J by 2 bases, and 10 bases separated the two germline ends.

A single count supports this clone. This rearrangement joins TRBV29-1 to TRBJ1-1, with D possibly matching TRBD1 (5 bases). Germline V CDR1 and CDR2: SQVTM, ANQGSEA. The CDR3 has 12 amino acids. Trimming cost V 5 bases and J 1 base, with 8 bases left between them. The CDR3 nucleotides are TGCAGCGTTCCGGGGGAGAACACTGAAGCTTTCTTT. It codes for CSVPGENTEAFF.

This clone was found once. The CDR3 DNA is TGTGCCAGTAGAAACTCGGACAGGCGCAGAAACTATGGCTACACCTTC. Residues: CASRNSDRRRNYGYTF. The chain has TRBV19 and TRBJ1-2; 7 bases map to TRBD1. This CDR3 has 16 amino acids. CDR1 and CDR2 (germline): LNHDA, SQIVND (reference sequence). The junction had 12 bases not matched to a gene; V was cut back by 6 bases and J by 2 bases.

The chain carries TRBV5-4 and TRBJ1-2; D perhaps matches TRBD1 (6 bases). This CDR3 is 14 amino acids long. V was cut by 4 bases and J by 3 bases, with 13 bases left in between. Looked up from germline, CDR1 is SGHNT and CDR2 is YYREEE (reference sequence). CDR3 protein: CASSLEGGYYGYTF. The CDR3 nucleotides read TGTGCCAGCAGCCTGGAGGGGGGGTACTATGGCTACACCTTC.